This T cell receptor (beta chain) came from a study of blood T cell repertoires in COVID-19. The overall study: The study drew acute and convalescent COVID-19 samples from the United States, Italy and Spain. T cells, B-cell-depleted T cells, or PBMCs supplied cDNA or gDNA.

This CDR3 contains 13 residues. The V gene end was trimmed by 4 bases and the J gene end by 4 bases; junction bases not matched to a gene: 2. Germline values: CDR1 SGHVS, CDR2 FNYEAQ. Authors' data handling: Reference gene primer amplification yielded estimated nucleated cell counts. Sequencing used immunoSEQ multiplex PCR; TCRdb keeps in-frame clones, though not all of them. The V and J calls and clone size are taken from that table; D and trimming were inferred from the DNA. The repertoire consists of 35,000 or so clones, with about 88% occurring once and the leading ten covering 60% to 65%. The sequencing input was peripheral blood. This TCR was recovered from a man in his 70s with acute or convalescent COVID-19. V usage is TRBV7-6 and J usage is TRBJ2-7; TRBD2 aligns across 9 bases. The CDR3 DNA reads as TGTGCCAGCAGCTCGACTAGCGGTTACGAGCAGTACTTC. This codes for CASSSTSGYEQYF.